The 29 T cell receptor beta chains given below trace back to one sample, sequenced in a study of cytomegalovirus exposure and HLA in healthy donors. Amplification used 60 Vbeta primers and 13 Jbeta primers. Profiling relied on immunoSEQ multiplex PCR, and the TCRdb table lists in-frame clones only, not all of them. In the table there are over 150,000 clones, 76% of which are singletons. The sequencing input was PBMCs. The receptors shown here come from a man aged 55-75 years in good health and CMV-seronegative.

This chain links TRBV5-1 with TRBJ2-5, with 11 nucleotides matching TRBD1. After removal of 4 bases from V and 7 bases from J, the junction contained 9 bases not matched to a gene. Germline V gene data show CDR1 as SGHRS and CDR2 as YFSETQ. The CDR3 totals 15 residues. CDR3 loop: CASSPDRGLGGTQYF. The CDR3 nucleotides are TGCGCCAGCAGCCCGGACAGGGGGCTGGGTGGGACCCAGTACTTC.

The CDR3 loop is CASSWRDEKYF. The CDR3 DNA sequence: TGCGCCAGCAGCTGGAGGGACGAAAAGTACTTC. The chain has TRBV5-1 and TRBJ2-5; maybe TRBD2 (6 bases). Deletions cut 3 bases from V and 12 bases from J, with 12 bases between. Germline V gene sequence: CDR1 SGHRS, CDR2 YFSETQ. The CDR3 contains 11 residues.

The chain links TRBV6-5 to TRBJ1-2; D call uncertain. There are 15 residues in the CDR3. Germline CDR1 and CDR2: MNHEY and SVGAGI. Trimming removed 2 bases at V and 2 bases at J, with 12 bases between. The CDR3 DNA reads TGTGCCAGCAGTTACGGAGCCCCGAGCAACTATGGCTACACCTTC. This gives the protein CASSYGAPSNYGYTF.

The V and J genes are TRBV4-3 and TRBJ1-5; the D is unclear. The CDR3 is 14 amino acids. Trimming shortened V by 0 bases and J by 2 bases, and 5 bases separated the two germline ends. Germline V lookup: CDR1 LGHNA, CDR2 YSLEER. As DNA, the CDR3 is TGCGCCAGCAGCCAAGACGCGGGCAATCAGCCCCAGCATTTT. Encoded protein: CASSQDAGNQPQHF.

For this clone: Germline is not matched at one junction end, which may reflect a read error. The genes are TRBV27 and TRBJ1-3, with 11 bases identical to TRBD1. The CDR3 runs 18 residues. From germline, CDR1 is MNHEY and CDR2 SMNVEV (reference sequence). CDR3 in DNA: TGTGCCAGCAGTCCAAACTCTAGGGACAGGGGGACTGGAAACGCCATATATTTT. Translated, it gives CASSPNSRDRGTGNAIYF.

The chain employs TRBV10-2 and TRBJ1-5; 10 nucleotides agree with TRBD1. Per the germline V gene, CDR1 is WSHSY and CDR2 is SAAADI. The trim removed 6 bases at V and 2 bases at J, leaving 7 bases unmatched. The CDR3 runs 16 residues. The CDR3 region is CASSRDRGRGNQPQHF. CDR3 nucleotides: TGCGCCAGCAGCCGGGACAGGGGTCGGGGCAATCAGCCCCAGCATTTT.

In this sample, this clone turned up once. The chain combines TRBV7-2 with TRBJ2-1, with TRBD1 matching 8 bases. Germline V gene data show CDR1 as SGHTA and CDR2 as FQGNSA. V was clipped by 4 bases and J by 8 bases; unmatched bases: 10. The CDR3 totals 15 residues. The CDR3 spells CASSSGQGEGHEQFF. The CDR3 DNA reads TGTGCCAGCAGCTCAGGACAGGGAGAGGGACATGAGCAGTTCTTC.

This clone has just one count. This chain uses TRBV9 with TRBJ2-5, with D possibly TRBD1 on 6 matching bases. CDR3 length: 13 residues. V lost 0 bases, J lost 14 bases, and 17 bases lay in between. Germline lookup yields CDR1 SGDLS and CDR2 YYNGEE. CDR3 loop: CASSVGVKDREYF. CDR3 DNA sequence: TGTGCCAGCAGCGTAGGGGTCAAGGACAGAGAATACTTC.

The rearrangement links TRBV11-2 to TRBJ2-1; 13 bases fit TRBD2. CDR1 is SGHAT, CDR2 FQNNGV, per germline. Unmatched junction bases numbered 8, after V lost 4 bases and J lost 2 bases. CDR3 length equals 18 residues. CDR3 region: CASSSGGTSGTPYNEQFF. CDR3 DNA: TGTGCCAGCAGCTCGGGTGGGACTAGCGGGACCCCCTACAATGAGCAGTTCTTC.

The V gene is TRBV18, the J gene TRBJ2-2; D may be TRBD2 (5 bases). V lost 4 bases, J lost 2 bases, and 14 bases lay in between. CDR1 and CDR2 from the germline V gene are KGHSH and LQKENI. CDR3 size: 16 residues. In DNA form, the CDR3 reads TGTGCCAGCTCACGGACGGTGAGCGGAAACACCGGGGAGCTGTTTTTT. Its translation is CASSRTVSGNTGELFF.

The rearrangement links TRBV5-1 to TRBJ1-2, with a tentative D call TRBD1 (5 bases). Germline-derived CDR1 and CDR2 are SGHRS and YFSETQ. This CDR3 has 15 amino acids. The germline V and J ends were trimmed by 4 bases and 1 base, with 14 bases remaining between them. The CDR3 DNA reads as TGCGCCAGCAGCAGGGCAGGGATTAATAACTATGGCTACACCTTC. This codes for CASSRAGINNYGYTF. Based on the CDR3 plus reference TRBV5-1 and TRBJ1-2, the full variable domain is KAGVTQTPRYLIKTRGQQVTLSCSPISGHRSVSWYQQTPGQGLQFLFEYFSETQRNKGNFPGRFSGRQFSNSRSEMNVSTLELGDSALYLCASSRAGINNYGYTFGSGTRLTVV.

The chain combines TRBV6-1 with TRBJ1-5; TRBD1 agrees at 10 bases. In germline, CDR1 is MNHNS, CDR2 SASEGT. V lost 7 bases, J lost 4 bases, and 7 bases stayed unmatched. This CDR3 contains 15 residues. CDR3 in amino acids: CASNGQGEVNQPQHF. CDR3 in DNA: TGTGCCAGCAACGGACAGGGGGAGGTAAATCAGCCCCAGCATTTT.

The chain is built from TRBV27 and TRBJ2-7; D ambiguous. Between the trimmed V and J ends, which lost 7 bases and 0 bases, there was a span of 10 bases. Germline CDR1 and CDR2: MNHEY and SMNVEV (reference sequence). The CDR3 is made up of 13 amino acids. The DNA for the CDR3 is TGTGCCAGCATGTCCCTTTCCTCCTACGAGCAGTACTTC. This encodes CASMSLSSYEQYF.

The CDR3 reads CASSTPGTGEQPQHF. The CDR3 DNA is TGTGCCAGTAGTACCCCCGGGACAGGGGAACAGCCCCAGCATTTT. V is TRBV19 and J is TRBJ1-5; 10 bases fit TRBD1. The CDR3 covers 15 residues. With 4 bases clipped from V and 7 bases from J, the junction kept 7 bases outside the gene matches. Germline loops: CDR1 LNHDA, CDR2 SQIVND (reference sequence).

The CDR3 nucleotides are TGTGCCAGCAGCCCTGGACAGGGGGCGAAAGAGACCCAGTACTTC. The encoded protein is CASSPGQGAKETQYF. The rearrangement uses TRBV7-3 and TRBJ2-5; 11 nucleotides agree with TRBD1. Losses at the gene ends were 5 bases for V and 3 bases for J; bases not matched to a gene: 5. The germline CDR1 and CDR2 sequences are SGHTA and FQGTGA. CDR3 size: 15 residues.

The V call is TRBV30, the J call TRBJ2-7; 9 nucleotides match TRBD1. J gave up 6 bases and V 8 bases, and 14 bases lay outside the gene matches. The CDR3 spans 14 residues. Germline V gene lookup returns CDR1 GTSNPN and CDR2 SVGIG (reference sequence). CDR3 nucleotide sequence: TGTGCCGCCAAAACAGGGGGCAGGACAGGCGAGCAGTACTTC. This gives the protein CAAKTGGRTGEQYF.

V and J are TRBV5-1 and TRBJ2-3; 10 nucleotides align to TRBD2. CDR1 and CDR2 from the germline V gene are SGHRS and YFSETQ. J gave up 4 bases and V 3 bases, and 11 bases lay outside the gene matches. This CDR3 region has 17 residues. The CDR3 bases are TGCGCCAGCAGCTCTCCTTTAGCGGGGGGTTGGGCAGATACGCAGTATTTT. Translation gives CASSSPLAGGWADTQYF.

This clone was counted only a few times. V and J are TRBV11-3 and TRBJ2-1; D not certain. Trimming stripped 0 bases from V and 4 bases from J, with 10 bases between. The CDR3 consists of 15 residues. CDR1 and CDR2 (germline): SGHNT, YENEEA. CDR3 bases: TGTGCCAGCAGCTTAGATCAGTCTGATTACAATGAGCAGTTCTTC. This encodes CASSLDQSDYNEQFF. Looking up the rest from reference TRBV11-3 and TRBJ2-1 gives the full variable domain: EAGVVQSPRYKIIEKKQPVAFWCNPISGHNTLYWYLQNLGQGPELLIRYENEEAVDDSQLPKDRFSAERLKGVDSTLKIQPAELGDSAVYLCASSLDQSDYNEQFFGPGTRLTVL.

This clone was found a few times. This rearrangement joins TRBV2 to TRBJ2-1, with a tentative D call TRBD2 (5 bases). CDR1 and CDR2 (germline): SNHLY, FYNNEI. The V end lost 7 bases, the J end lost 8 bases, and 18 bases lay between the germline ends. The CDR3 runs to 14 residues. The chain's CDR3 is CASTDRGLGYEQFF. The CDR3, as DNA: TGTGCCAGCACCGACCGGGGTCTTGGCTATGAGCAGTTCTTC.

The chain uses TRBV5-4 and TRBJ2-5; 10 positions agree with TRBD2. There are 17 residues in the CDR3. J was trimmed by 2 bases and V by 5 bases; bases with no gene match: 12. Germline CDR1 SGHNT, CDR2 YYREEE (reference sequence). The CDR3 DNA sequence: TGTGCCAGCAGACCGGGAGGTGGACTAGCGGTGCAAGAGACCCAGTACTTC. This codes for CASRPGGGLAVQETQYF.

The chain couples TRBV18 to TRBJ1-4, with 7 bases aligning to TRBD1. Germline trimming cut 5 bases from V and 8 bases from J; bases unmatched to any gene: 5. Germline CDR1 reads KGHSH; CDR2 reads LQKENI. The CDR3 is 13 amino acids. The chain's CDR3 is CASSTTGVEKLFF. The CDR3 bases are TGTGCCAGCTCAACTACAGGGGTCGAAAAACTGTTTTTT.

J is TRBJ1-1 and V is TRBV10-2; possibly TRBD1 for D (6 bases). V was cut by 6 bases and J by 3 bases, with 23 bases left in between. The CDR3 is 17 amino acids. CDR1 and CDR2 from the germline V gene are WSHSY and SAAADI. CDR3: CASRGLSKGPGDTEAFF. The CDR3 nucleotides are TGCGCCAGCAGAGGCCTCTCGAAGGGGCCAGGGGACACTGAAGCTTTCTTT.

The V call is TRBV30, the J call TRBJ1-1, with 8 bases fitting TRBD1. CDR1 and CDR2 (germline): GTSNPN, SVGIG (reference sequence). The CDR3 spans 12 residues. J gave up 4 bases and V 5 bases, and 3 bases lay outside the gene matches. The CDR3 nucleotides are TGTGCCTGGGACAGGGGACCCACTGAAGCTTTCTTT. Protein sequence: CAWDRGPTEAFF.

CDR3 DNA sequence: TGTGCCAGCAATCTAGCGGGAGTGGTGTACGAGCAGTACTTC. This gives the protein CASNLAGVVYEQYF. The genes are TRBV2 and TRBJ2-7; 10 positions match TRBD2. The V gene's germline CDR1 is SNHLY and CDR2 FYNNEI. J lost 4 bases, V lost 7 bases, and 7 bases had no gene match. The CDR3 sequence is 14 residues long.

The gene calls are TRBV11-2 and TRBJ2-3; 9 bases align to TRBD2. CDR3 length: 15 amino acids. The V segment lost 2 bases and the J segment 10 bases; nucleotides outside the gene matches: 10. From germline, CDR1 is SGHAT and CDR2 FQNNGV. The CDR3 loop reads CASSLHSGGTSAQYF. CDR3 bases: TGTGCCAGCAGCTTACATAGCGGGGGCACCTCCGCGCAGTATTTT.

The chain links TRBV7-2 to TRBJ1-1; 7 bases match TRBD1. CDR1 and CDR2 (germline): SGHTA, FQGNSA. Losses at the gene ends were 6 bases for V and 7 bases for J; bases not matched to a gene: 8. This CDR3 spans 13 amino acids. CDR3 loop: CASRAGGRGEAFF. Here the CDR3 DNA reads TGTGCCAGCAGAGCAGGGGGGCGAGGTGAAGCTTTCTTT.

The J gene is TRBJ1-6, the V gene TRBV6-1; the match to TRBD1 covers 10 bases. With V trimmed by 1 base and J by 6 bases, 9 bases remained unmatched. The germline V gene has CDR1 MNHNS and CDR2 SASEGT. This CDR3 has 18 amino acids. In nucleotides, the CDR3 is TGTGCCAGCAGTGAAGTGTGGACAGGGGGAATGAGTAATTCACCCCTCCACTTT. Its protein is CASSEVWTGGMSNSPLHF.

This rearrangement joins TRBV4-3 to TRBJ1-4; D is unclear. CDR1 is LGHNA and CDR2 is YSLEER in the germline V gene. The length of the CDR3 is 16 residues. Trimming cost V 0 bases and J 0 bases, with 8 bases left between them. The CDR3 is CASSQDGSATNEKLFF. The CDR3 region has the DNA TGCGCCAGCAGCCAAGATGGCAGCGCAACTAATGAAAAACTGTTTTTT.

The chain couples TRBV7-2 to TRBJ2-7; the match to TRBD2 covers 7 bases. CDR1 and CDR2 (germline): SGHTA, FQGNSA. J lost 2 bases, V lost 0 bases, and 4 bases had no gene match. The CDR3 is 15 residues long. CDR3 sequence reads: CASSLAGGPAYEQYF. CDR3 in DNA: TGTGCCAGCAGCTTAGCGGGAGGGCCTGCCTACGAGCAGTACTTC.